Each of the 21 T cell receptor beta chains below was sequenced from the same sample in a study of T cell changes during pregnancy in multiple sclerosis. Here immunoSEQ multiplex PCR was the method, and the copy in TCRdb shows in-frame clones only, minus some. This table holds about 81,000 clones, 90% to 95% found once. Sequences were derived from peripheral blood, sampled in the third trimester of pregnancy. Source of these receptors: a female donor in good health, enrolled as a control in a pregnancy study.

This chain links TRBV5-4 with TRBJ1-4; D possibly corresponds to TRBD1 (6 bases). The CDR3 totals 14 residues. Between the trimmed V and J ends, which lost 4 bases and 6 bases, there was a span of 13 bases. Germline CDR1 reads SGHNT; CDR2 reads YYREEE (reference sequence). The CDR3 region is CASSRGGGDEKLFF. The CDR3 nucleotides read TGTGCCAGCAGCCGAGGAGGGGGGGATGAAAAACTGTTTTTT.

In nucleotides, the CDR3 is TGTGCCAGCAGCCGACTAGCGGGAGGCCTAATTTCGTACAATGAGCAGTTCTTC. This gives the protein CASSRLAGGLISYNEQFF. The chain joins TRBV11-2 to TRBJ2-1, with 13 bases that match TRBD2. The CDR3 sequence is 18 residues long. Losses at the gene ends were 5 bases for V and 4 bases for J; bases not matched to a gene: 11. From germline, CDR1 is SGHAT and CDR2 FQNNGV. The whole variable domain, filled in from reference TRBV11-2 and TRBJ2-1, reads EAGVAQSPRYKIIEKRQSVAFWCNPISGHATLYWYQQILGQGPKLLIQFQNNGVVDDSQLPKDRFSAERLKGVDSTLKIQPAKLEDSAVYLCASSRLAGGLISYNEQFFGPGTRLTVL.

The V call is TRBV6-5, the J call TRBJ2-4; 10 nucleotides match TRBD2. Trimming at V came to 0 bases and at J to 5 bases, leaving 4 bases not matched to a gene. Germline CDR1 MNHEY, CDR2 SVGAGI. The CDR3 has 16 amino acids. The CDR3 reads CASSYSWTSGENIQYF. The CDR3 nucleotides are TGTGCCAGCAGTTACTCGTGGACTAGCGGTGAAAACATTCAGTACTTC.

The genes are TRBV28 and TRBJ2-2; 10 positions match TRBD2. The J segment lost 0 bases and the V segment lost 6 bases, leaving 13 bases of the junction unmatched. Germline CDR1 MDHEN, CDR2 SYDVKM. This CDR3 is built from 19 residues. CDR3 DNA sequence: TGTGCCAGCAGCCGAATCCCGGGACTAGCGTTTACGAACACCGGGGAGCTGTTTTTT. Translating gives CASSRIPGLAFTNTGELFF. Drawing the rest from reference TRBV28 and TRBJ2-2, the complete variable domain is DVKVTQSSRYLVKRTGEKVFLECVQDMDHENMFWYRQDPGLGLRLIYFSYDVKMKEKGDIPEGYSVSREKKERFSLILESASTNQTSMYLCASSRIPGLAFTNTGELFFGEGSRLTVL.

The V and J genes are TRBV11-1 and TRBJ2-3; TRBD1 matches at 8 bases. The CDR3 contains 16 residues. Germline trimming cut 5 bases from V and 11 bases from J; bases unmatched to any gene: 18. The germline CDR1 and CDR2 sequences are SGHAT and FQDESV (reference sequence). The DNA of the CDR3 is TGTGCCAGCAGCAAGACAGGGGCCTCCTCACAGATAGGGCAGTATTTT. This sequence encodes CASSKTGASSQIGQYF.

The chain recombines TRBV2 with TRBJ2-5; D may be TRBD2 (5 bases). CDR3 size: 14 residues. Germline-derived CDR1 and CDR2 are SNHLY and FYNNEI. The V and J ends lost 6 bases and 2 bases respectively, with 13 bases between them. The CDR3 sequence: CASRLEGGQETQYF. In nucleotides, the CDR3 is TGTGCCAGCAGATTAGAGGGTGGACAAGAGACCCAGTACTTC. Combining the CDR3 with reference TRBV2 and TRBJ2-5 gives the whole variable domain EPEVTQTPSHQVTQMGQEVILRCVPISNHLYFYWYRQILGQKVEFLVSFYNNEISEKSEIFDDQFSVERPDGSNFTLKIRSTKLEDSAMYFCASRLEGGQETQYFGPGTRLLVL.

J is TRBJ2-1 and V is TRBV11-2; 7 positions match TRBD2. Germline-derived CDR1 and CDR2 are SGHAT and FQNNGV. This CDR3 contains 13 residues. V dropped 3 bases and J dropped 10; count of bases not matched to a gene: 6. CDR3 in DNA: TGTGCCAGCAGCTTTTTCGCGCGGGGGGAGCAGTTCTTC. Amino acid sequence: CASSFFARGEQFF.

The gene calls are TRBV7-2 and TRBJ1-3; 7 bases line up with TRBD1. V shed 6 bases, J shed 0 bases, and the junction held 2 bases outside the gene matches. The CDR3 covers 14 residues. In germline, CDR1 is SGHTA, CDR2 FQGNSA. The CDR3 nucleotides are TGTGCCAGCAGGACAGGGCCCTCTGGAAACACCATATATTTT. Amino acids: CASRTGPSGNTIYF.

This chain joins TRBV29-1 and TRBJ2-1; 8 bases align to TRBD2. This CDR3 is built from 13 residues. V trimming: 5 bases; J trimming: 3 bases; junction bases outside the gene matches: 3. Germline V CDR1 and CDR2: SQVTM, ANQGSEA. This chain's CDR3 is CSVSGSNYNEQFF. The CDR3 nucleotides are TGCAGCGTTAGCGGGAGTAACTACAATGAGCAGTTCTTC.

This CDR3 is CASSFLATQETQYF. CDR3 bases: TGTGCCAGCAGCTTTCTAGCGACGCAAGAGACCCAGTACTTC. The chain is built from TRBV11-2 and TRBJ2-5; a possible D gene is TRBD2 (6 bases). This CDR3 is built from 14 residues. Trimming removed 3 bases at V and 2 bases at J, with 10 bases between. Per germline, CDR1 SGHAT and CDR2 FQNNGV.

The V gene is TRBV9, the J gene TRBJ1-1; 10 bases map to TRBD1. The CDR3 has 18 amino acids. CDR1 is SGDLS, CDR2 YYNGEE, per germline. Trimming took 0 bases from V and 1 from J; bases not matched to a gene: 9. The CDR3 protein is CASSVGLGQGIRNTEAFF. As DNA, the CDR3 is TGTGCCAGCAGCGTAGGCCTGGGACAGGGGATAAGGAACACTGAAGCTTTCTTT.

The V gene is TRBV5-5, the J gene TRBJ2-1, with 9 bases identical to TRBD2. This CDR3 is built from 15 residues. Germline assignment: CDR1 SGHKS and CDR2 YYEKEE (reference sequence). V shed 5 bases, J shed 5 bases, and the junction held 8 bases outside the gene matches. CDR3 sequence reads: CASRTRLAVHNEQFF. The CDR3 region has the DNA TGTGCCAGCAGAACTCGACTAGCGGTGCACAATGAGCAGTTCTTC.

The V call is TRBV5-1, the J call TRBJ2-3, with TRBD2 matching over 12 bases. With V trimmed by 4 bases and J by 3 bases, 6 bases remained unmatched. Germline values: CDR1 SGHRS, CDR2 YFSETQ. This CDR3 comprises 16 residues. The CDR3 loop reads CASSPPLAGGTDTQYF. The CDR3 DNA is TGCGCCAGCAGCCCTCCACTAGCGGGAGGAACAGATACGCAGTATTTT.

This clone was found once. This sequence joins TRBV28 and TRBJ2-5; 8 bases map to TRBD1. Germline loops: CDR1 MDHEN, CDR2 SYDVKM. CDR3 size: 14 residues. Unmatched junction bases numbered 8, after V lost 6 bases and J lost 5 bases. Here the CDR3 reads CASRPQGAGETQYF. The CDR3 region has the DNA TGTGCCAGCAGACCCCAGGGGGCGGGGGAGACCCAGTACTTC. Complete variable domain (other parts from reference TRBV28 and TRBJ2-5): DVKVTQSSRYLVKRTGEKVFLECVQDMDHENMFWYRQDPGLGLRLIYFSYDVKMKEKGDIPEGYSVSREKKERFSLILESASTNQTSMYLCASRPQGAGETQYFGPGTRLLVL.

V gene TRBV5-4 combines with J gene TRBJ2-1, with TRBD2 matching 10 bases. Germline loops: CDR1 SGHNT, CDR2 YYREEE (reference sequence). The trim removed 3 bases at V and 5 bases at J, leaving 5 bases unmatched. CDR3 length: 15 residues. The CDR3 is CASSSPSGSDNEQFF. For the CDR3, the DNA is TGTGCCAGCAGCTCGCCTAGCGGGAGTGACAATGAGCAGTTCTTC.

This clone was seen just once. This chain uses TRBV5-1 with TRBJ1-3, with D possibly being TRBD1 (6 bases). V was cut by 2 bases and J by 0 bases, with 12 bases left in between. This CDR3 comprises 16 residues. In germline, CDR1 is SGHRS, CDR2 YFSETQ. The CDR3 DNA reads as TGCGCCAGCAGCTTAACCGGGACACTCTCTGGAAACACCATATATTTT. It is translated as CASSLTGTLSGNTIYF.

The chain has TRBV5-1 and TRBJ1-2; D gene uncertain. V was trimmed by 0 bases and J by 7 bases, leaving 13 bases between them. The CDR3 loop spans 14 amino acids. Germline CDR1 reads SGHRS; CDR2 reads YFSETQ. This chain's CDR3 is CASSLAGELGGYTF. CDR3 nucleotides: TGCGCCAGCAGCTTGGCCGGGGAGCTGGGTGGCTACACCTTC.

This chain links TRBV5-5 with TRBJ1-1; 9 nucleotides agree with TRBD1. CDR1 and CDR2 (germline): SGHKS, YYEKEE (reference sequence). This CDR3 has 17 amino acids. J gave up 3 bases and V 1 base, and 10 bases lay outside the gene matches. The CDR3: CASSLMGQGSSYTEAFF. The CDR3, as DNA: TGTGCCAGCAGCTTGATGGGACAGGGAAGTTCCTACACTGAAGCTTTCTTT.

The chain employs TRBV6-6 and TRBJ2-5, with D tentatively TRBD2 (6 bases). V was trimmed by 7 bases and J by 3 bases, leaving 15 bases between them. Germline V gives CDR1 MNHNY, CDR2 SVGAGI (reference sequence). CDR3 size: 14 residues. For the CDR3, the DNA is TGTGCCAGCACTGCATTAGCGGTTGAAGAGACCCAGTACTTC. Protein sequence: CASTALAVEETQYF.

The chain joins TRBV19 to TRBJ1-2, with a tentative D call TRBD1 (5 bases). Trimming took off 7 bases at V and 3 bases at J, with 15 bases between the two ends. CDR3 size: 14 residues. Germline V lookup: CDR1 LNHDA, CDR2 SQIVND (reference sequence). The CDR3 loop is CASTPRGVDYGYTF. CDR3 DNA sequence: TGTGCCAGTACCCCCCGGGGGGTGGACTATGGCTACACCTTC.

This rearrangement joins TRBV7-9 to TRBJ2-7; TRBD1 matches 11 bases. The CDR3 has 15 residues. V dropped 3 bases and J dropped 2; count of bases not matched to a gene: 3. Germline-derived CDR1 and CDR2 are SEHNR and FQNEAQ (reference sequence). CDR3 DNA sequence: TGTGCCAGCAGCTTGGAGGGACAGGGGGCCTACGAGCAGTACTTC. Amino acid sequence: CASSLEGQGAYEQYF.